This T cell receptor (beta chain) derives from a study of blood T cell repertoires in COVID-19. Study-wide background: The United States, Italy and Spain provided the acute and convalescent COVID-19 samples. Nucleic acid was either cDNA or gDNA, and it came from T cells, B-cell-depleted T cells, or PBMCs.

This clone was observed a handful of times. The V gene end was trimmed by 4 bases and the J gene end by 3 bases; junction bases not matched to a gene: 5. CDR1 is LNHNV and CDR2 is YYDKDF in the germline V gene (reference sequence). There are 14 residues in the CDR3. Authors' methods: Reference gene primer amplification in the assay estimated nucleated cell counts. Here immunoSEQ multiplex PCR was the method, and the copy in TCRdb shows in-frame clones only, minus some. V, J and clone size were drawn from that table, and D and trimming were deduced from the DNA. The sample lists 190,000 or so clones; approximately 87% were seen once.

Sequencing used peripheral blood. This receptor was taken from a woman in her late teens or twenties who had recovered from COVID-19. This chain connects TRBV15 to TRBJ1-2; 7 bases are a match to TRBD1. The CDR3 loop reads CATSKDRVYYGYTF. Written as DNA, the CDR3 is TGTGCCACCAGCAAAGACAGGGTATACTATGGCTACACCTTC. The variable domain in full, with the rest retrieved from reference TRBV15 and TRBJ1-2, is DAMVIQNPRYQVTQFGKPVTLSCSQTLNHNVMYWYQQKSSQAPKLLFHYYDKDFNNEADTPDNFQSRRPNTSFCFLDIRSPGLGDTAMYLCATSKDRVYYGYTFGSGTRLTVV.